These 2 T cell receptor beta chains came from one sample sequenced in a study of blood T cells in healthy people across ages. For the second PCR, which ran for about 6 to 11 cycles, a sample-barcoded 5' primer and a J-beta primer mix were used. A single record per CDR3 protein comes from TCRdb applying MiXCR to the 5' RACE reads. The table records 550,000 to 800,000 distinct CDR3 sequences, over 20% of them present only once. Sequenced material: blood. The receptor source for this set is a man aged 70 or older in good health.

This clonotype was seen more than once but under ten times. The genes are TRBV6-2 or TRBV6-3 and TRBJ1-5; D perhaps matches TRBD1 (6 bases). The CDR3 contains 14 residues. V was shortened by 2 bases and J by 4 bases, with 9 bases between the two germline ends. Per germline, CDR1 MNHEY and CDR2 SVGEGT. CDR3 protein: CASSYTGWNQPQHF. The CDR3 DNA sequence: TGTGCCAGCAGTTACACAGGGTGGAATCAGCCCCAGCATTTT.

This clonotype was seen a handful of times. The gene calls are TRBV20-1 and TRBJ1-3, with D perhaps TRBD1 (5 bases). V lost 0 bases to trimming and J lost 1 base, with 10 bases between them. There are 15 residues in the CDR3. Germline V gene lookup returns CDR1 DFQATT and CDR2 SNEGSKA (reference sequence). The CDR3 coding sequence is TGCAGTGCTAGAGATCCCGGGGGATCTGGAAACACCATATATTTT. Protein sequence: CSARDPGGSGNTIYF.